This TCR beta chain was sequenced during a study of Tregs in tolerant kidney transplant recipients (dated by TCRdb to the late 2010s). Turning to the overall study: The study applied TCRbeta sequencing to find donor-specific regulatory T cells before combined kidney and bone marrow transplantation and then followed those same cells after transplant. Overall results and qualifications from the work: Donor-specific Treg expansion was found to exceed global Treg expansion in tolerant patients, suggesting antigen-driven rather than nonspecific expansion. Because only a small number of patients were included, the study had limitations, and the results will need to be validated in larger populations as well as under other immunosuppression protocols. Expanding Tregs with activated donor B cells appeared to identify the most biologically relevant and donor-specific TCRbeta repertoire. For some patients the PCR primers changed over time, which made it impossible to compare the samples from those patients at the nucleotide level. Biological reproducibility was not directly assessed, although technical replication error appeared to be minimal.

The CDR3 runs 11 residues from the cysteine to the phenylalanine. Part of the CDR3 DNA is given, 24 bases translated from base 1. CDR1 SNHLY and CDR2 FYNNEI were looked up in the germline V gene. For TCRbeta CDR3 sequencing, genomic DNA was extracted from sorted cells using the QIAGEN DNeasy Blood and Tissue Kit. High-throughput TCRbeta CDR3 sequencing, including PCR amplification with bias correction and internal controls, was performed commercially through immunoSEQ. Turning to the authors' computational methods: Unique productive TCRbeta sequences were defined by CDR3 nucleotide sequence when primers matched and otherwise by CDR3 amino acid sequence together with Vbeta and Jbeta genes. As a correction for sorting error, sequences shared between sorted populations at a frequency ratio of 2:1 or less were discarded, and the remaining shared sequences were assigned to the higher population. A sequence counted as donor-reactive if, in CFSE-low cells, the sequence had a frequency of at least 0.01% and was expanded at least 5-fold compared with unstimulated cells. Repertoire divergence was quantified by Jensen-Shannon divergence using the top 100 TCRbeta sequences ranked by frequency. When a sample had multiple sequencing runs, each run was corrected for sorting error separately and the runs were then pooled. The clones in this table, taken by TCRdb from immuneACCESS, are in-frame only. Not every clone is retained; where verified, under half of the shortfall comes from an unresolved V gene, and the cause of the rest is unknown. The DNA was the basis for D and trimming; V, J and clone size are from that table. The table held for this sample gives about 15,000 clones. In total, the top ten clones hold around 4% of the sample.

With respect to this clone: The target of this receptor is not known. The sequence runs out 3 residues before the end of the CDR3; the remainder is reconstructed from the germline J gene.

The transplants used related donors with nonmyeloablative bone marrow transplantation, and mixed chimerism in the human trials was transient. Thawed PBMCs were FACS-sorted into unstimulated Tregs (CD4+CD25+CD127-), CD4+ non-Tregs (CD4+CD25-), CD4 cells and CD8 cells. Patients were a few combined kidney and bone marrow transplant recipients from the ITN036ST trial, and only these trial subjects had samples available. Healthy control blood was processed by Ficoll density gradient to PBMCs and cryopreserved; patient PBMCs were collected before and after transplant. Sequencing used CD4+ T cells from blood (PBMCs), obtained 12 months after the transplant. The chain links TRBV2 with TRBJ1-6; the D gene lacks a confident call. This clonotype was sampled from a human patient who received a combined kidney and bone marrow transplant. After a transplant, the graft donor may have provided part of the T cells. The DNA read from the CDR3 is TGTGCCAGCAGGGGCAATGACCCC. This sequence encodes CASRGNDP. The whole CDR3 protein is CASRGNDPLHF.